This record concerns one T cell receptor beta chain sequence. Its antigen remains unidentified. These data belong to a study of long-term antiretroviral therapy in people with HIV. Study outcomes and limitations: Diversity rose after ART but stayed below transplant donor controls. The repertoire was dominated at all time points by clones expanded before ART. Controls showed broader CDR3 length ranges than did the HIV repertoires.

Investigators performed immunoSEQ version v3.0 at survey level. Per-sample sequencing targets were roughly 40,000-55,000 T-cell genomes. Libraries were prepared by immunoSEQ multiplex PCR; TCRdb keeps only in-frame clonotypes and omits some of them. The data hold 15,000 to 20,000 clones, with around three quarters observed a single time. J gave up 3 bases and V 0 bases, and 7 bases lay outside the gene matches. CDR3 size: 16 residues. In germline, CDR1 is LGHNA, CDR2 YSLEER. The sequence was collected from a man in his fifties with HIV. The sequencing used unsorted PBMCs, collected 2.2 years after starting antiretroviral therapy. J is TRBJ2-7 and V is TRBV4-3, with TRBD1 identical over 8 bases. The CDR3 nucleotides are TGCGCCAGCAGCCAAGATAGAGCAGGGGGCCTCTACGAGCAGTACTTC. Residues: CASSQDRAGGLYEQYF.